This T cell receptor beta chain was captured in a study of T cell repertoires in cytomegalovirus infection. Study-level background: Matching HLA type and CMV infection were both indicated by public TCR beta signatures.

Overall study findings and caveats: Frequencies of public TCR beta families were cumulated, and this identified carriers of CMV plus the relevant HLA. CMV-specific TCR beta clonotypes restricted by HLA-C dominated the ex vivo response.

This clonotype appeared a few times. As yet, its antigen is unknown. V was cut by 6 bases and J by 0 bases, with 12 bases left in between. CDR1 is MNHEY and CDR2 is SMNVEV in the germline V gene (reference sequence). This CDR3 comprises 15 residues. TCRdb ran MiXCR on the reads and lists one entry per CDR3 protein. Here the sample spans fewer than 550,000 distinct CDR3 sequences, approximately 16% being singletons. The sample taken for sequencing was CD8+ T cells from PBMCs. This sequence originates from a human donor in good health (CMV status not recorded). Some clones in this sample may be carry-over from other donors' samples. The J gene is TRBJ2-1, the V gene TRBV27; D possibly uses TRBD1 or TRBD2 (5 bases each). Written as DNA, the CDR3 is TGTGCCAGCAGGGCCGGGGCCAGCTCCTACAATGAGCAGTTCTTC. Its translation is CASRAGASSYNEQFF.